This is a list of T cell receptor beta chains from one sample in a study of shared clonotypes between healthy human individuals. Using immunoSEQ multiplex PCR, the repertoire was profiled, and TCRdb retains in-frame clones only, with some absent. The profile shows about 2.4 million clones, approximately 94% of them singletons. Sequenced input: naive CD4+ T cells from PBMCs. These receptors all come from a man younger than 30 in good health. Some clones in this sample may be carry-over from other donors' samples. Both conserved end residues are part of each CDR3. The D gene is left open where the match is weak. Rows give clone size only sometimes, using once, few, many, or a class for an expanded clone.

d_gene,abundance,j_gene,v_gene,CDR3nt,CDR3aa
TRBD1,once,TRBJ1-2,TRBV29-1,TGCAGCGCTCAGACAGGGGGCAAGGGTGGCTACACCTTC,CSAQTGGKGGYTF
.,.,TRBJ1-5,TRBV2,TGTGCCAGCAGCCTATCCCCAACCGGGGGTCAGCCCCAGCATTTT,CASSLSPTGGQPQHF
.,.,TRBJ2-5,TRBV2,TGTGCCAGCAGCCGCGCTGGGATCCCCCAAGAGACCCAGTACTTC,CASSRAGIPQETQYF
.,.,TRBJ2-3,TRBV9,TGTGCCAGCAGCGTGACGGCTACTAGCACAGATACGCAGTATTTT,CASSVTATSTDTQYF
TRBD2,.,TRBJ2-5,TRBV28,TGTGCCAGCAGTACTAGCGGGAGAGGCCAAGAGACCCAGTACTTC,CASSTSGRGQETQYF
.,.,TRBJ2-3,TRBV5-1,TGCGCCAGCAGCTTGGGTCCAGAGAGCGGCACAGATACGCAGTATTTT,CASSLGPESGTDTQYF
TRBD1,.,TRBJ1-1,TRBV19,TGTGCCAGTAGCCTCTGGACAGGGGGCAAGAACACTGAAGCTTTCTTT,CASSLWTGGKNTEAFF
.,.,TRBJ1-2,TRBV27,TGTGCCAGCAGTTTCCGAACTAACTATGGCTACACCTTC,CASSFRTNYGYTF
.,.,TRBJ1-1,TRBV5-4,TGTGCCAGCAGTCACGGAGCGGGGGGGAACACTGAAGCTTTCTTT,CASSHGAGGNTEAFF
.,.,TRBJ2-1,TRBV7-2,TGTGCCAGCATCGAGTCATCAGGCAATGAGCAGTTCTTC,CASIESSGNEQFF
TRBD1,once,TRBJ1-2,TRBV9,TGTGCCAGCAGCCCCGTGGGGCAGGGGGCGGTTGGCTACACCTTC,CASSPVGQGAVGYTF
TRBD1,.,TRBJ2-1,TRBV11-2,TGTGCCAGCAGCTCGATATCCCCCCTAGGGACAGGTAGGAATGAGCAGTTCTTC,CASSSISPLGTGRNEQFF
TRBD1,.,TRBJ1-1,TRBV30,TGTGCCTGGACCCTAGGACAGGGGAACACTGAAGCTTTCTTT,CAWTLGQGNTEAFF
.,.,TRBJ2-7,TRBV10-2,TGCGCCAGCACCCGTTTGGCGGGAAGCTCCTACGAGCAGTACTTC,CASTRLAGSSYEQYF
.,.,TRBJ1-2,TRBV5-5,TGTGCCAGCAGCTTGACAGCTACTTTATTGAGGGGCTACACCTTC,CASSLTATLLRGYTF
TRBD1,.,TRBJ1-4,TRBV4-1,TGCGCCAGCAGCCAAGAGGACAGGGGGCGGAACGAAAAACTGTTTTTT,CASSQEDRGRNEKLFF
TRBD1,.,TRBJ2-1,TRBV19,TGTGCCAGTAGTACATACAGGGGGTACTACAATGAGCAGTTCTTC,CASSTYRGYYNEQFF
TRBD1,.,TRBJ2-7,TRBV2,TGTGCCAGCAGTGAATCACCTACAGGGGGCTTGGCGTCCTACGAGCAGTACTTC,CASSESPTGGLASYEQYF
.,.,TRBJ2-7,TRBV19,TGTGCCAGTAGTAGGACCGCGAGCTCCTACGAGCAGTACTTC,CASSRTASSYEQYF
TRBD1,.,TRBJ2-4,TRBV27,TGTGCCAGCGCCTTCCCGGGACAGAAAAACATTCAGTACTTC,CASAFPGQKNIQYF
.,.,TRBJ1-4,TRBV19,TGTGCCAGTAGTACCAGACCGAATGAAAAACTGTTTTTT,CASSTRPNEKLFF
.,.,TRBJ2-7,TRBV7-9,TGTGCCAGCAGCTTAGATTTAGTAAACTACGAGCAGTACTTC,CASSLDLVNYEQYF
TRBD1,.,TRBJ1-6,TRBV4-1,TGCGCCAGCAGCCTGCTGGGGACAGATAATTCACCCCTCCACTTT,CASSLLGTDNSPLHF
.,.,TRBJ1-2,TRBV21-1,TGTGCCGGTCCCCGGACAGACTATGGCTACACCTTC,CAGPRTDYGYTF
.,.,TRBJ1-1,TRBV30,TGTGCCTTCTGGACCGCTAGGACTGAAGCTTTCTTT,CAFWTARTEAFF
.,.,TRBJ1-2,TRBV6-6,TGTGCCAGCTCCTCCCGGGGCTACACCTTC,CASSSRGYTF
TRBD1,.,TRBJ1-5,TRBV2,TGTGCCAGCAGTGAAGTTCTCCCGGACAGGGGGCTAGGCAATCAGCCCCAGCATTTT,CASSEVLPDRGLGNQPQHF
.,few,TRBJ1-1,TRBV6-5,TGTGCCAGCAGTCGGGGGGGAGCTGAAGCTTTCTTT,CASSRGGAEAFF
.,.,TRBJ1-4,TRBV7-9,TGTGCCAGCAGCCTGATCGAAGGGGCAGGGCGCAATGAAAAACTGTTTTTT,CASSLIEGAGRNEKLFF
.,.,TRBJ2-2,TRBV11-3,TGTGCCAGCAGCTTAGTAACCGGGGAGCTGTTTTTT,CASSLVTGELFF
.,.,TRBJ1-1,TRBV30,TGTGCCTGGTCGGTAGGCGGGGCCTCAAATCGGGGAGCTTTCTTT,CAWSVGGASNRGAFF
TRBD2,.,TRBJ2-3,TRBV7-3,TGTGCCAGCAGCCCGACTAGCGGGAGACCCTCAGATACGCAGTATTTT,CASSPTSGRPSDTQYF
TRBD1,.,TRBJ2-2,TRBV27,TGTGCCAGCAGTTTATCTGTGGGACAGACGAACACCGGGGAGCTGTTTTTT,CASSLSVGQTNTGELFF
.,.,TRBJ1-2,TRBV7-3,TGTGCCAGCAGCTTAATCCCGGGCGATGGCTACACCTTC,CASSLIPGDGYTF
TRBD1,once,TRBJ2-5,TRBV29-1,TGCAGCGTTGGGGACAGGCAAGAGACCCAGTACTTC,CSVGDRQETQYF
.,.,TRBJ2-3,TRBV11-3,TGTGCCAGCAGCTTCGGCCAGAAGAACACAGATACGCAGTATTTT,CASSFGQKNTDTQYF
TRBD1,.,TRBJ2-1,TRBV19,TGTGCCAGTAGTGGCTCCGGGACAGGGGCCAATGAGCAGTTCTTC,CASSGSGTGANEQFF
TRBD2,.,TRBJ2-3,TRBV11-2,TGTGCCAGCAGCCGCGGGAGGTCCCCAGATACGCAGTATTTT,CASSRGRSPDTQYF
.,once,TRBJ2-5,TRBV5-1,TGCGCCAGCAGCGTTGACCAGGAGACCCAGTACTTC,CASSVDQETQYF
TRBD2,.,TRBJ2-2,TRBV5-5,TGTGCCAGCAGCTTTTTCGGGTCTAGCGGCTACACCGGGGAGCTGTTTTTT,CASSFFGSSGYTGELFF
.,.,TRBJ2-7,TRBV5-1,TGCGCCAGCAGCTTGAGGACGGAGACCTACGAGCAGTACTTC,CASSLRTETYEQYF
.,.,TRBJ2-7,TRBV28,TGTGCCAGCAGTCCCTTCGTTTTTAAGGGCGGGACAAAACGAAATCCCTTTCAGTACTTC,CASSPFVFKGGTKRNPFQYF
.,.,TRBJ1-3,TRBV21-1,TGTGCCAGCAGCAAAACGGGGAGAGGAAACACCATATATTTT,CASSKTGRGNTIYF
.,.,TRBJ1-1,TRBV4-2,TGTGCCAGCAGCCAAGAGTCTGCGACGAACACTGAAGCTTTCTTT,CASSQESATNTEAFF
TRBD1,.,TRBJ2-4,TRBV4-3,TGCGCCAGCAGCCAAGATCTCCAGGGGGCATACCAAAGCATTCAGTACTTC,CASSQDLQGAYQSIQYF
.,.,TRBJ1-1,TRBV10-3,TGTGCCATCAAACCCGAGGTAGGGACTGAAGCTTTCTTT,CAIKPEVGTEAFF
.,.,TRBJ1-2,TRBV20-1,TGCAGTGCTAGCAGGGAAAATGGCTACACCTTC,CSASRENGYTF
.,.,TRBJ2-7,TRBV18,TGTGCCAGCTCACCACCGTCCCTCGGAGGAGCCTACGAGCAGTACTTC,CASSPPSLGGAYEQYF
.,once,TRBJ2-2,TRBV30,TGTGCCTGGAGTAAGCAGGGAGCAACCGGGGAGCTGTTTTTT,CAWSKQGATGELFF
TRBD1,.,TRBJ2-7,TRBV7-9,TGTGCCAGCAGCTTAGCGGCAGGGGGCCCCTACGAGCAGTACTTC,CASSLAAGGPYEQYF
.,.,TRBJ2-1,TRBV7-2,TGTGCCAGCAGCTTAGGCGGGATTATTCCGTTCTTC,CASSLGGIIPFF